This TCR beta chain was obtained from a study of T cell changes during pregnancy in multiple sclerosis. Libraries were prepared by immunoSEQ multiplex PCR; TCRdb keeps only in-frame clonotypes and omits some of them. The sample records 40,000 to 50,000 clones, 85% to 95% being singletons. CDR3 size: 14 residues. From germline, CDR1 is LNHDA and CDR2 SQIVND (reference sequence). Trimming took 4 bases from V and 6 from J; bases not matched to a gene: 8. The TCR comes from a female donor with multiple sclerosis, enrolled in a pregnancy study. The V and J genes are TRBV19 and TRBJ1-2, with TRBD1 identical over 7 bases. The material sequenced was CD4+ T cells from peripheral blood mononuclear cells, taken in the third trimester of pregnancy. This CDR3 is CASSTLGTANGYTF. CDR3 coding DNA: TGTGCCAGTAGTACCTTAGGGACAGCAAATGGCTACACCTTC.